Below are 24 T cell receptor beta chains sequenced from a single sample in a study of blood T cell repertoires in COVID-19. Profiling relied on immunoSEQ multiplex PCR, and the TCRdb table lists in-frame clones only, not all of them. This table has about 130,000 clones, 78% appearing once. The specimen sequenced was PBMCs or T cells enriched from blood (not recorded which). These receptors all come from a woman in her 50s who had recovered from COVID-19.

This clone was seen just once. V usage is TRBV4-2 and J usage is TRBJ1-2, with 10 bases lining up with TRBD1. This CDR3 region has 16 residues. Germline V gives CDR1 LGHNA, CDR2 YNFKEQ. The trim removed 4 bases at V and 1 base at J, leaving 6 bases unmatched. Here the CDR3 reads CASSRSGTGDNYGYTF. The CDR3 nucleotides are TGTGCCAGCAGCCGTTCCGGGACAGGGGATAACTATGGCTACACCTTC.

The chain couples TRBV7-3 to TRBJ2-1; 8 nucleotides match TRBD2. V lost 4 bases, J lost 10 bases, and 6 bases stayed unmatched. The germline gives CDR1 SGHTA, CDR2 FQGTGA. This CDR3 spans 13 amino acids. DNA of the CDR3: TGTGCCAGCAGCTCTCGGACTAGCCCCGAGCAGTTCTTC. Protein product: CASSSRTSPEQFF.

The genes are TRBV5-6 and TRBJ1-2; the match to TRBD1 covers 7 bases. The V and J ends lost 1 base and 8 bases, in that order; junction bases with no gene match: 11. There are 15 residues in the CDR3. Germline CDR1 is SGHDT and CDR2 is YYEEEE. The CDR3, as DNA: TGTGCCAGCAGCTTGAGAGACAGGGTAATCGGCGGCTACACCTTC. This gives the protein CASSLRDRVIGGYTF.

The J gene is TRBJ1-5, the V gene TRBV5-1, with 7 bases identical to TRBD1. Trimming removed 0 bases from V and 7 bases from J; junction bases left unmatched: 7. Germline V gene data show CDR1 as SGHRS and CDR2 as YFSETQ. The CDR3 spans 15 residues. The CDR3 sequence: CASSLEGTEAQPQHF. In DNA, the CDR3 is TGCGCCAGCAGCTTGGAAGGGACAGAGGCGCAGCCCCAGCATTTT.

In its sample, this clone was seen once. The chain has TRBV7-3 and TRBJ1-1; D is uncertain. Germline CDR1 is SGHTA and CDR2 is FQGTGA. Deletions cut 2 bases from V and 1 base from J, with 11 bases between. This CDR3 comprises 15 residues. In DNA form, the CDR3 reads TGTGCCAGCAGCTTATTAGGCGGAAAGAACACTGAAGCTTTCTTT. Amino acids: CASSLLGGKNTEAFF. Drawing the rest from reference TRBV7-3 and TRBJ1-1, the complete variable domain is GAGVSQTPSNKVTEKGKYVELRCDPISGHTALYWYRQSLGQGPEFLIYFQGTGAADDSGLPNDRFFAVRPEGSVSTLKIQRTERGDSAVYLCASSLLGGKNTEAFFGQGTRLTVV.

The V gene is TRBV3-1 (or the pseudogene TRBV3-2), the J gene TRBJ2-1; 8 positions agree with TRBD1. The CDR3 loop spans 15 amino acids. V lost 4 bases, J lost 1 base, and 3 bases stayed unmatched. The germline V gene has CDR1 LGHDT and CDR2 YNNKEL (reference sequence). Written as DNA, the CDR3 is TGTGCCAGCAGCCGGACAGGGAGTTCCTACAATGAGCAGTTCTTC. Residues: CASSRTGSSYNEQFF.

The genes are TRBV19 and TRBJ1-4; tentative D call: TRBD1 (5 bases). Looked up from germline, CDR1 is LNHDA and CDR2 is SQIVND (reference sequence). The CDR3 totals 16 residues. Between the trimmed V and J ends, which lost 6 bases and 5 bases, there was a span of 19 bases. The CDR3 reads CASRSVLRGTNEKLFF. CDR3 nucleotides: TGTGCCAGTAGATCCGTCCTTAGGGGCACGAATGAAAAACTGTTTTTT.

CDR3 in DNA: TGTGCCAGCTCACCCGCCTTCACAGCTTCTTATGGCTACACCTTC. Translating gives CASSPAFTASYGYTF. This chain links TRBV18 with TRBJ1-2; D gene ambiguous. The CDR3 has 15 residues. V lost 3 bases to trimming and J lost 5 bases, with 16 bases between them. Germline loops: CDR1 KGHSH, CDR2 LQKENI.

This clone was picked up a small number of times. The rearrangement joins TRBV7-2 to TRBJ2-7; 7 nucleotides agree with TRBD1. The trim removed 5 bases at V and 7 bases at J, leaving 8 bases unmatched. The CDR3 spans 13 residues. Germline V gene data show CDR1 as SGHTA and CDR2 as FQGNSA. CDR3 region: CASSQNRGGEQYV. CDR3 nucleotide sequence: TGTGCCAGCAGCCAAAACAGGGGCGGGGAGCAGTACGTC.

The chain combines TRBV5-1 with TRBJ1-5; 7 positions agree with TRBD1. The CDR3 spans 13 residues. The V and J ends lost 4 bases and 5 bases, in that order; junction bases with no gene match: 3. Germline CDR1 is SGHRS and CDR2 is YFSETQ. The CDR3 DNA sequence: TGCGCCAGCAGCCCCGGGACAGATCAGCCCCAGCATTTT. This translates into CASSPGTDQPQHF.

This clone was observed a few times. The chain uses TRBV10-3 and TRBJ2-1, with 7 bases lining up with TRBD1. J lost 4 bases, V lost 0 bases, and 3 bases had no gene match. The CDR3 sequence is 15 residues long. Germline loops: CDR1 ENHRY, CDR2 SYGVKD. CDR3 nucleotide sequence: TGTGCCATCAGTGAGTCGGGACAGACTTACAATGAGCAGTTCTTC. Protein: CAISESGQTYNEQFF.

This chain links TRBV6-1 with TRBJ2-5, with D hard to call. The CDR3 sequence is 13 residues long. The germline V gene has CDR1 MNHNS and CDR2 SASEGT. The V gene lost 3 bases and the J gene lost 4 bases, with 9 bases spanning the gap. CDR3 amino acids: CASSEVMRETQYF. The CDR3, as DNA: TGTGCCAGCAGTGAGGTGATGAGAGAGACCCAGTACTTC.

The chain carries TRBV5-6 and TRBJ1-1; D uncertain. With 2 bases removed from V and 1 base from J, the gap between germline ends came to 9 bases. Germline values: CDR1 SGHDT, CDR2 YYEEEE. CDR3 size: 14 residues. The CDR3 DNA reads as TGTGCCAGCAGCTTTCCCTCCCCGAACACTGAAGCTTTCTTT. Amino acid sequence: CASSFPSPNTEAFF.

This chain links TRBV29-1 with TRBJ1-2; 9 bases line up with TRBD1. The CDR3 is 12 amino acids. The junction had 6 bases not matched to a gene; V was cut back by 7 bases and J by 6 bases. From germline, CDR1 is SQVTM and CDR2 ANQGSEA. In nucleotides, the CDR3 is TGCAGCGGAACAGGGGGCGGGGATGGCTACACCTTC. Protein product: CSGTGGGDGYTF.

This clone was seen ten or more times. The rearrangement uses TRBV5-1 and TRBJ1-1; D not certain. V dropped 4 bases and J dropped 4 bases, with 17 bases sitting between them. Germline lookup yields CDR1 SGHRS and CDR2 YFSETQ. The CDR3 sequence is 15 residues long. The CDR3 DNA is TGCGCCAGCAGCCCCCAGGCGGGGAGTGGCACTGAAGCTTTCTTT. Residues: CASSPQAGSGTEAFF. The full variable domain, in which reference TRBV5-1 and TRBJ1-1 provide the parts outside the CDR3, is KAGVTQTPRYLIKTRGQQVTLSCSPISGHRSVSWYQQTPGQGLQFLFEYFSETQRNKGNFPGRFSGRQFSNSRSEMNVSTLELGDSALYLCASSPQAGSGTEAFFGQGTRLTVV.

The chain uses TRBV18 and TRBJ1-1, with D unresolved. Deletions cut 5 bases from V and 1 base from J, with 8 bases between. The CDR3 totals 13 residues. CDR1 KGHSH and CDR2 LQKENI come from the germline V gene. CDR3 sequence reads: CASSDQANTEAFF. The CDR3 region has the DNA TGTGCCAGCTCAGATCAAGCGAACACTGAAGCTTTCTTT.

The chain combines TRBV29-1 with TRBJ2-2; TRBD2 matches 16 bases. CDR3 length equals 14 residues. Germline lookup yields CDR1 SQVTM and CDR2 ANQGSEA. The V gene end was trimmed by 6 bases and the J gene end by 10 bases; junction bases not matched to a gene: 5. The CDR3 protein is CSVGTSGGAEELFF. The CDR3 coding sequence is TGCAGCGTGGGGACTAGCGGGGGGGCTGAGGAGCTGTTTTTT.

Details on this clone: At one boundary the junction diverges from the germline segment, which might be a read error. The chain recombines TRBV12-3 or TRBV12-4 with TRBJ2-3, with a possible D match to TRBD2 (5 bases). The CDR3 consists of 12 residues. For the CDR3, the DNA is TGTGCCAGCAGTCTAGCTAGCAACACGCAGTATTTT. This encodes CASSLASNTQYF.

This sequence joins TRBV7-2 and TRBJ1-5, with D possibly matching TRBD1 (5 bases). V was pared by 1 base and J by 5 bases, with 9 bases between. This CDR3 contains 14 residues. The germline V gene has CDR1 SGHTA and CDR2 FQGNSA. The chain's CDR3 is CASSLGFRDQPQHF. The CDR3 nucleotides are TGTGCCAGCAGCTTAGGGTTCAGGGATCAGCCCCAGCATTTT.

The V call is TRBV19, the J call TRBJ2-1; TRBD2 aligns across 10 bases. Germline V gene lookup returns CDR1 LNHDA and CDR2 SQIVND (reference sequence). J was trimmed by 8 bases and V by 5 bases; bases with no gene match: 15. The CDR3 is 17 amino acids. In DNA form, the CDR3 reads TGTGCCAGTAGTCCCACCTCGGCTAGCGGGGGTGGGGATGAGCAGTTCTTC. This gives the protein CASSPTSASGGGDEQFF.

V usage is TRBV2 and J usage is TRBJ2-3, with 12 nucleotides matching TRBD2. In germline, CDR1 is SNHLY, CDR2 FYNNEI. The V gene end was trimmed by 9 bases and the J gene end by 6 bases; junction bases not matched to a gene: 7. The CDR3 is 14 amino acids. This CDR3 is CARASGGAGDTQYF. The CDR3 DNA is TGTGCCAGAGCTAGCGGGGGGGCCGGCGATACGCAGTATTTT.

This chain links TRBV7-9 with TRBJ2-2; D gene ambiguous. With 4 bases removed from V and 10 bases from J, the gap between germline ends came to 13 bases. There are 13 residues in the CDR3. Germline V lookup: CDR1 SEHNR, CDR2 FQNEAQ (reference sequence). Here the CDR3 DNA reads TGTGCCAGCAGCTCACGATCAGATTCGGAGCTGTTTTTT. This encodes CASSSRSDSELFF.

CDR3 residues: CASSQDGRGWSNNEQFF. The CDR3 nucleotides read TGTGCCAGCAGCCAGGACGGCAGGGGTTGGTCAAACAATGAGCAGTTCTTC. The genes are TRBV14 and TRBJ2-7; weak D call: TRBD1 (6 bases). The closer fit of TRBJ2-1 to the DNA end suggests the J call may be wrong. This CDR3 is built from 17 residues. Germline CDR1 and CDR2: SGHDN and FVKESK.

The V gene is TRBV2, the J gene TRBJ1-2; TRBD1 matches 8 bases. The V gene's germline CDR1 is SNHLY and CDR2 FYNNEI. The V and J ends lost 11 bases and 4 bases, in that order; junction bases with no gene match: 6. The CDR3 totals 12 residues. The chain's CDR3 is CAGEQGGYGYTF. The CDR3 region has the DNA TGTGCCGGAGAACAGGGGGGCTATGGCTACACCTTC.